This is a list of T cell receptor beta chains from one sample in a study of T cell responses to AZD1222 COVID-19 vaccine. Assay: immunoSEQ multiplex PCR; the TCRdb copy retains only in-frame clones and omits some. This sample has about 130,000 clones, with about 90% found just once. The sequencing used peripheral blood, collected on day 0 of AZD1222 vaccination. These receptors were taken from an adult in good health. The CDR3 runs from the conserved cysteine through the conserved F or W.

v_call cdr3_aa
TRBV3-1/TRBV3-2 CASSQDLTSGYNEQFF
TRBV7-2 CASSLGGNNSPLHF
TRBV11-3 CASSGSGQLVNEQFF
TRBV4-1 CASSYRGQDTEAFF
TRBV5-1 CASSLEGGRDEKLFF
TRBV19 CASSTRARDLNTEAFF
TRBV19 CASSYAGNTEAFF
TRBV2 CASSEATFDRGYGNTIYF
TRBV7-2 CASSLSRQGSGAFF
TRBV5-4 CASSNMGLAGGLRTGELFF
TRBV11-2 CASSLTPQRQWNEQFF
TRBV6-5 CAITRGSSYNSPLHF
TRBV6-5 CASSYSTTSSGNTIYF
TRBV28 CASSGLDRANTEAFF
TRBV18 CASSPGVQETQYF
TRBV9 CASSTTGGQNSPLHF
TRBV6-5 CASSYGFEAFF
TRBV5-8 CASSANDRGYHEQYF
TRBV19 CASSQGTRNTIYF
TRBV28 CASSLGQLTYEQYF
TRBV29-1 CSVLSRGRRVIIEQFF
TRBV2 CASSEVPRAEQYF
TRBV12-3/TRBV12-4 CASSLGHSYEQYF
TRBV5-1 CASSLTGTYNEQFF
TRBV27 CASSLSTGHTGELFF
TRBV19 CASSSAGQGNSPLHF
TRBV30 CAWSSQVSNQPQHF
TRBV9 CASSVDLSGGVVDTQYF
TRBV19 CASSPGAGWDTGELFF
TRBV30 CAWSVGTLGNTIYF
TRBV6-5 CASSYSGTGADETQYF
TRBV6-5 CASRQQGRGTEAFF
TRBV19 CASNPWATDSGNTIYF
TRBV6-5 CASRGWGVEQYF
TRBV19 CASRMGQTYEQYF
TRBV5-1 CASSLDGRHQETQYF
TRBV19 CASSRDRGRSGANVLTF
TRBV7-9 CASSPPRGRATGELFF
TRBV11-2 CASSPGAGEQPQHF
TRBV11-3 CASSLAFTGTGANVLTF
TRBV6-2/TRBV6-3 CASSRLPGPSTYEQYF
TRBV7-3 CASSTRTGGDSPLHF
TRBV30 CAWSTMTGSYGYTF